Below are 23 T cell receptor beta chains sequenced from a single sample in a study of spatial heterogeneity in lung cancer (dated by TCRdb to the late 2010s). The library was generated by 5' RACE. Sequencing relied on a NextSeq 500. TCRdb applied fastp at Q25 and MiXCR to the public reads, then kept only in-frame beta chains. Every entry covers one CDR3 protein and lists the most common genes and DNA from its rows. The sample profile shows about 8,600 distinct CDR3 sequences; roughly 5% of them were found once. Jointly, the top ten make up roughly 30% of the sample. In light of the paper, this sample's time point label describes: sample taken at primary tumor resection. For TCR sequencing, whole RNA was extracted from tumor and nontumor lung tissue, or from cryopreserved PBMC samples, and no cell sorting was done. The sequencing here drew on PBMCs, taken at surgery. The receptors come from a male donor with early-stage non-small cell lung cancer.

Within the sample, this clonotype is medium-sized. This beta chain slipped into a library made for alpha chains as a stray read, so its size is not meaningful. The chain joins TRBV2 to TRBJ2-2; D possibly corresponds to TRBD1 (5 bases). Germline V gene sequence: CDR1 SNHLY, CDR2 FYNNEI. CDR3 length: 15 residues. Trimming took 6 bases from V and 3 from J, leaving 14 bases between them. Here the CDR3 reads CASSVRQTYTGELFF. In nucleotides, the CDR3 is TGTGCCAGCAGCGTCCGACAGACGTACACCGGGGAGCTGTTTTTT.

In its sample, this clonotype was seen many times. This beta chain turned up in a library designed for alpha chains; as an off-target read, its abundance says little. The chain recombines TRBV7-8 with TRBJ1-1, with a weak D call TRBD1 (5 bases). Between the trimmed V and J ends, which lost 5 bases and 1 base, there was a span of 11 bases. Germline loops: CDR1 SGHVS, CDR2 FQNEAQ. CDR3 size: 14 residues. The CDR3 DNA reads as TGTGCCAGCAGCCTGGCCCAGGGGAACACTGAAGCTTTCTTT. It is translated as CASSLAQGNTEAFF.

This clonotype was counted only a few times. This beta chain is a stray sequence in a library constructed for alpha chains; its clone size is not meaningful. The chain is built from TRBV2 and TRBJ2-1; 14 bases map to TRBD2. J gave up 3 bases and V 9 bases, and 7 bases lay outside the gene matches. The CDR3 spans 16 residues. Germline V CDR1 and CDR2: SNHLY, FYNNEI. As DNA, the CDR3 is TGTGCCAGTCAGACTAGCGGGGGGGCTGACTACAATGAGCAGTTCTTC. Translated, it gives CASQTSGGADYNEQFF.

At least ten counts were recorded for this clonotype. Being off target in a library aimed at alpha chains, this beta chain has a size of little meaning. The V and J genes are TRBV20-1 and TRBJ2-5; no reliable D call. V was trimmed by 2 bases and J by 5 bases, leaving 15 bases between them. The length of the CDR3 is 14 residues. CDR1 DFQATT and CDR2 SNEGSKA come from the germline V gene (reference sequence). CDR3 in DNA: TGCAGTGCTAGACTGGCAAATCTTCGGGAGACCCAGTACTTC. It codes for CSARLANLRETQYF.

About this clonotype: As an off-target read in a library built for alpha chains, this beta chain has a frequency of little significance. The V call is TRBV12-3 or TRBV12-4, the J call TRBJ1-5; the D gene is possibly TRBD1 (6 bases). The V end was cut by 5 bases, the J end by 1 base, with 12 bases between. The CDR3 totals 15 residues. The CDR3 bases are TGTGCCAGCAGTCCGCCGGGGGCAAGCAATCAGCCCCAGCATTTT. It encodes CASSPPGASNQPQHF.

This clonotype was found a few times. This beta chain turned up in a library designed for alpha chains; as an off-target read, its abundance says little. This chain joins TRBV6-6 and TRBJ1-1, with D possibly being TRBD1 (5 bases). The CDR3 is 12 amino acids. V gave up 5 bases and J gave up 10 bases, with 14 bases separating them. CDR1 is MNHNY, CDR2 SVGAGI, per germline (reference sequence). The DNA for the CDR3 is TGTGCCAGCAGTAACATCGACAGAGGAGCTTTCTTT. The encoded protein is CASSNIDRGAFF.

Sample share makes this clonotype medium-sized. This beta chain was picked up by a library intended for alpha chains and is off target, so its count carries little meaning. J is TRBJ2-7 and V is TRBV25-1; D perhaps matches TRBD1 (5 bases). Germline loops: CDR1 MGHDK, CDR2 SYGVNS. V was clipped by 10 bases and J by 3 bases, with 13 bases between them. The CDR3 sequence is 12 residues long. CDR3: CATSLDSYEQYF. The CDR3 region has the DNA TGTGCCACCTCCCTCGACAGCTACGAGCAGTACTTC.

The table lists this clonotype with many counts. A library made for alpha chains picked up this beta chain off target, so its size means little. The CDR3 here is CASSLMGLAEETQYF. The CDR3 coding sequence is TGTGCCAGCAGCTTAATGGGACTAGCGGAAGAGACCCAGTACTTC. J is TRBJ2-5 and V is TRBV7-2; 11 nucleotides line up with TRBD2. CDR1 is SGHTA and CDR2 is FQGNSA in the germline V gene. Germline trimming cut 2 bases from V and 3 bases from J; bases unmatched to any gene: 2. The CDR3 length is 15 residues.

This clonotype was seen more than once but under ten times. A read error may produce the germline difference seen at one junction end. The library was designed around alpha chains, so this beta chain is a stray read whose abundance carries little weight. This chain joins TRBV28 and TRBJ1-2; D is unresolved. The CDR3 has 14 residues. CDR1 and CDR2 (germline): MDHEN, SYDVKM. The CDR3 DNA reads TGTGTCAGCAGTTTACCTTCGATGAGCAGGCCGGTCCTATTC. Protein: CVSSLPSMSRPVLF.

This clonotype was observed many times. This beta chain represents an off-target read in a library built for alpha chains; its size is of limited meaning. The J gene is TRBJ1-5, the V gene TRBV18, with no clear D. The CDR3 spans 16 residues. Between the trimmed V and J ends, which lost 2 bases and 1 base, there was a span of 12 bases. Per germline, CDR1 KGHSH and CDR2 LQKENI. The CDR3 reads CASSPERAGSNQPQHF. CDR3 bases: TGTGCCAGCTCACCAGAAAGGGCGGGGAGCAATCAGCCCCAGCATTTT.

This clonotype appeared many times. A library prepared for alpha chains yielded this beta chain as an off-target read; its size is of little meaning. V usage is TRBV2 and J usage is TRBJ2-5; 7 bases align to TRBD1. Germline CDR1 is SNHLY and CDR2 is FYNNEI. The V and J ends lost 8 bases and 1 base, in that order; junction bases with no gene match: 7. This CDR3 spans 14 amino acids. The CDR3 spells CASGPTGSQETQYF. The DNA for the CDR3 is TGTGCCAGCGGACCGACAGGGAGCCAAGAGACCCAGTACTTC. Based on the CDR3 plus reference TRBV2 and TRBJ2-5, the full variable domain is EPEVTQTPSHQVTQMGQEVILRCVPISNHLYFYWYRQILGQKVEFLVSFYNNEISEKSEIFDDQFSVERPDGSNFTLKIRSTKLEDSAMYFCASGPTGSQETQYFGPGTRLLVL.

This clonotype was counted at least ten times. This beta chain is a stray read from a library made for alpha chains; its abundance is not meaningful. The CDR3 sequence is CASSHGQPIYSNQPQHF. CDR3 DNA sequence: TGCGCCAGCAGTCACGGACAGCCTATCTATAGCAATCAGCCCCAGCATTTT. The V and J genes are TRBV23-1 and TRBJ1-5; maybe TRBD1 (6 bases). TRBV23-1 is identified as an open reading frame with a role that is uncertain. Trimming cost V 3 bases and J 0 bases, with 15 bases left between them. This CDR3 region has 17 residues.

Ten or more counts support this clonotype. This beta chain turned up in a library designed for alpha chains; as an off-target read, its abundance says little. The chain links TRBV5-1 to TRBJ2-7, with 7 bases lining up with TRBD2. This CDR3 comprises 15 residues. Trimming removed 4 bases from V and 3 bases from J; junction bases left unmatched: 10. Germline V CDR1 and CDR2: SGHRS, YFSETQ. The DNA for the CDR3 is TGCGCCAGCAGCCCCGGGGGGACGTCAAGCTACGAGCAGTACTTC. Its translation: CASSPGGTSSYEQYF.

By share of the sample, this clonotype is medium-sized (0.01 to 0.1%). This beta chain appears as a stray read in a library generated for alpha chains; its size is not informative. This chain joins TRBV28 and TRBJ1-6; possibly TRBD1 for D (6 bases). This CDR3 has 15 residues. V was trimmed by 6 bases and J by 10 bases, leaving 19 bases between them. Germline V gene lookup returns CDR1 MDHEN and CDR2 SYDVKM. The CDR3 DNA is TGTGCCAGCAGCGGAGGGGGAGGGAGGGAATCACCCCTCCACTTT. Translating it yields CASSGGGGRESPLHF.

The sample holds many counts of this clonotype. This beta chain is off target for a library built for alpha chains, so its abundance means little. V and J are TRBV28 and TRBJ2-5; tentatively, D is TRBD1 (5 bases). Trimming removed 3 bases at V and 5 bases at J, with 19 bases between. Germline V gives CDR1 MDHEN, CDR2 SYDVKM. The CDR3 loop spans 16 amino acids. This chain's CDR3 is CASSFPQGRAEETQYF. CDR3 nucleotide sequence: TGTGCCAGCAGTTTCCCCCAGGGAAGGGCGGAGGAGACCCAGTACTTC.

This clonotype was counted at least ten times. A library made for alpha chains picked up this beta chain off target, so its size means little. The chain joins TRBV6-5 to TRBJ1-5; D gene ambiguous. CDR3 length: 14 residues. CDR1 is MNHEY, CDR2 SVGAGI, per germline. The V end lost 2 bases, the J end lost 4 bases, and 9 bases lay between the germline ends. CDR3: CASSYGTTNQPQHF. The CDR3 bases are TGTGCCAGCAGTTACGGTACAACAAATCAGCCCCAGCATTTT.

In this sample, this clonotype turned up many times. Found in a library prepared for alpha chains, this beta chain is an off-target read, and its abundance has little meaning. The chain joins TRBV18 to TRBJ2-5; D is unresolved. V lost 0 bases to trimming and J lost 5 bases, with 10 bases between them. This CDR3 is built from 14 residues. Germline V gene lookup returns CDR1 KGHSH and CDR2 LQKENI. The chain's CDR3 is CASSPPSSWETQYF. Written as DNA, the CDR3 is TGTGCCAGCTCACCACCGAGTTCGTGGGAGACCCAGTACTTC.

On this clonotype itself: As an off-target read in a library built for alpha chains, this beta chain has a frequency of little significance. This chain joins TRBV2 and TRBJ1-4; TRBD1 matches 7 bases. Per the germline V gene, CDR1 is SNHLY and CDR2 is FYNNEI. The trim removed 4 bases at V and 10 bases at J, leaving 0 bases unmatched. This CDR3 comprises 11 residues. The CDR3 DNA follows: TGTGCCAGCAGTGCAGGGGGAAAACTGTTTTTT. This encodes CASSAGGKLFF.

By sample fraction, this clonotype is medium-sized. The size of this beta chain means little, since it is a stray read in a library made for alpha chains. The chain links TRBV2 to TRBJ2-2; D call uncertain. The CDR3 consists of 14 residues. V gave up 2 bases and J gave up 1 base, with 5 bases separating them. Germline V gene data show CDR1 as SNHLY and CDR2 as FYNNEI. CDR3 sequence: CASSESRNTGELFF. In nucleotides, the CDR3 is TGTGCCAGCAGTGAAAGCAGGAACACCGGGGAGCTGTTTTTT.

A word on this clonotype: In a library made to pick up alpha chains, this beta chain is a stray read with a size that means little. J is TRBJ1-6 and V is TRBV18, with D maybe TRBD1 (5 bases). Trimming took 2 bases from V and 5 from J, leaving 13 bases between them. CDR3 size: 16 residues. Germline loops: CDR1 KGHSH, CDR2 LQKENI. CDR3 in amino acids: CASSPYRGADNSPLHF. The CDR3 DNA is TGTGCCAGCTCACCATATCGAGGGGCTGATAATTCACCCCTCCACTTT.

By share, this clonotype ranks as medium-sized. The size of this beta chain means little, since it is a stray read in a library made for alpha chains. The genes are TRBV29-1 and TRBJ2-7; no reliable D call. V gave up 7 bases and J gave up 3 bases, with 10 bases separating them. Germline loops: CDR1 SQVTM, CDR2 ANQGSEA. This CDR3 is built from 11 residues. The DNA for the CDR3 is TGCAGCGGCTACAGAGACTACGAGCAGTACTTC. Translation: CSGYRDYEQYF.

Comments on this clonotype: This beta chain slipped into a library made for alpha chains as a stray read, so its size is not meaningful. The rearrangement uses TRBV3-1 and TRBJ2-3; 8 nucleotides align to TRBD2. With 4 bases clipped from V and 4 bases from J, the junction kept 13 bases outside the gene matches. This CDR3 has 17 amino acids. Germline lookup yields CDR1 LGHDT and CDR2 YNNKEL (reference sequence). CDR3 in amino acids: CASSRKWTSISADTQYF. For the CDR3, the DNA is TGTGCCAGCAGCCGGAAATGGACTAGCATTAGCGCAGATACGCAGTATTTT.

The table lists this clonotype with many counts. The size of this beta chain means little, since it is a stray read in a library made for alpha chains. The chain is built from TRBV18 and TRBJ1-2; D is unclear. The germline V gene encodes CDR1 KGHSH and CDR2 LQKENI. The CDR3 contains 15 residues. The V end was cut by 4 bases, the J end by 8 bases, with 20 bases between. CDR3 DNA sequence: TGTGCCAGCTCACAAGCAAGGCCTCACCCCGAAGGCTACACCTTC. Its translation is CASSQARPHPEGYTF.